This TCR beta chain was sequenced for a study of cytomegalovirus exposure and HLA in healthy donors. Findings and caveats of the study: In vitro assays verified that a few CMV-associated chains recognized CMV antigens specifically. Researchers counted roughly 160 TCR beta chains as cytomegalovirus-associated. Accurate HLA-A and HLA-B prediction from TCR beta sequences was reported for most subjects.

Amplification used 60 Vbeta primers and 13 Jbeta primers. Clones were read by immunoSEQ multiplex PCR, and TCRdb kept only the in-frame ones, dropping some. The repertoire has about 67,000 clones, 85% to 90% of them found once; the top ten carry roughly 12%. Samples came from healthy bone marrow donors. With respect to this clone: Antigen specificity is unknown.

This CDR3 comprises 15 residues. V lost 0 bases, J lost 6 bases, and 2 bases stayed unmatched. Germline CDR1 reads MNHNY; CDR2 reads SVGAGI (reference sequence). Sequencing was carried out using PBMCs. The receptor was isolated from a woman in her thirties in good health and CMV-seropositive. The gene calls are TRBV6-6 and TRBJ1-1, with 12 bases identical to TRBD1. The CDR3 DNA sequence: TGTGCCAGCAGTTACTCGGGACAGGGGGCACCTGAAGCTTTCTTT. It specifies CASSYSGQGAPEAFF.